Listed below are T cell receptor beta chains from one sample, sequenced in a study of blood T cell repertoires in COVID-19. The assay was immunoSEQ multiplex PCR, and TCRdb's table has in-frame clones only and misses some. This sample has over 400,000 clones, with approximately 83% found just once. Material for sequencing was peripheral blood. These receptors came from a human donor in a cohort sampled during active COVID-19. CDR3s include the opening cysteine and the closing phenylalanine or tryptophan. The D gene is left open where the match is weak. The size entry is marked missing in some rows and otherwise reads once, few, many or a size class.

v_gene	d_gene	abundance	len	j_gene	CDR3nt	CDR3aa
TRBV20-1	TRBD2	-	20	TRBJ2-4	TGCAGTGCTAGTATCCCTCTGGGGCGGGAGAGCGGCGGCGCCAAAAACATTCAGTACTTC	CSASIPLGRESGGAKNIQYF
TRBV7-3	-	-	17	TRBJ2-4	TGTGCCAGCAGCTTATCCCCCCTCCTAGTAGCCAAAAACATTCAGTACTTC	CASSLSPLLVAKNIQYF
TRBV11-3	-	-	12	TRBJ2-7	TGTGCCAGCAGCTTAGGCAGGGACGAGCAGTACTTC	CASSLGRDEQYF
TRBV6-5	TRBD2	-	13	TRBJ2-1	TGTGCCAGCAGTACCCCCTTAGCGGGAGAACAGTTCTTC	CASSTPLAGEQFF
TRBV14	TRBD1	-	15	TRBJ2-3	TGTGCCAGCAGCCAAGATTACAGGGGGCGAAACACGCAGTATTTT	CASSQDYRGRNTQYF
TRBV19	TRBD2	-	15	TRBJ2-5	TGTGCCAGTAGTAGCCCTAGCGGGGGTCGAGAGACCCAGTACTTC	CASSSPSGGRETQYF
TRBV29-1	-	-	14	TRBJ2-3	TGCAGCGTTGACAGGGGGGCAGTATCAGATACGCAGTATTTT	CSVDRGAVSDTQYF
TRBV27	-	-	16	TRBJ2-6	TGTGCCAGCAGTCCCTCGAGGAGGTCTGGGGCCAACGTCCTGACTTTC	CASSPSRRSGANVLTF
TRBV18	TRBD2	-	18	TRBJ2-1	TGTGCCAGCTCGTCTAGTTGGACCGGGGGGGGCTCCTACAATGAGCAGTTCTTC	CASSSSWTGGGSYNEQFF
TRBV5-1	TRBD1	-	14	TRBJ2-2	TGCGCCAGCAGCACGGGGACAGGGTCCGGGGAGCTGTTTTTT	CASSTGTGSGELFF
TRBV29-1	-	-	14	TRBJ1-2	TGCAGCGTTGACGCGGACAAGATCAACTATGGCTACACCTTC	CSVDADKINYGYTF
TRBV19	-	-	12	TRBJ1-2	TGTGCCACCGAGGGAATCGGCTATGGCTACACCTTC	CATEGIGYGYTF
TRBV4-2	TRBD2	-	19	TRBJ2-2	TGTGCCAGCAGCCAAGATATAACTAGCGGGACGTTCGACACCGGGGAGCTGTTTTTT	CASSQDITSGTFDTGELFF
TRBV3-1/TRBV3-2	TRBD2	-	16	TRBJ2-2	TGTGCCAGCACCTGGCTAGCGGGGCTTAACACCGGGGAGCTGTTTTTT	CASTWLAGLNTGELFF
TRBV7-2	-	-	13	TRBJ1-2	TGTGCCAGCAGTTCAGGGATTGGCTATGGCTACACCTTC	CASSSGIGYGYTF
TRBV7-6	TRBD1	-	14	TRBJ2-5	TGTGCCAGCAGACCGGGACAGGGTAGGGAGACCCAGTACTTC	CASRPGQGRETQYF
TRBV18	-	-	14	TRBJ1-1	TGTGCCAGCTCACCATATCTCGGGTACACTGAAGCTTTCTTT	CASSPYLGYTEAFF
TRBV7-3	-	once	14	TRBJ1-2	TGTGCCAGCACCCAAACCAGGGGAGACTATGGCTACACCTTC	CASTQTRGDYGYTF
TRBV10-3	TRBD2	-	14	TRBJ2-3	TGTGCCATCAGGCTAGCGGTTAGCACAGATACGCAGTATTTT	CAIRLAVSTDTQYF
TRBV4-1	-	-	17	TRBJ2-3	TGCGCCAGCAGCCTCCCATCGTTCGGGATTAGCACAGATACGCAGTATTTT	CASSLPSFGISTDTQYF
TRBV30	-	-	13	TRBJ2-1	TGTGCCTGGCGCGGGCTCTCCTACAATGAGCAGTTCTTC	CAWRGLSYNEQFF
TRBV18	TRBD1	few	18	TRBJ1-2	TGTGCCAGCTCACCACTGGGGCAGGGGGCCTTACCTAACTATGGCTACACCTTC	CASSPLGQGALPNYGYTF
TRBV5-6	TRBD1	-	16	TRBJ1-1	TGTGCCAGCACCCCAGACAGGGGGAAGAGGGGCACTGAAGCTTTCTTT	CASTPDRGKRGTEAFF
TRBV6-6	-	few	13	TRBJ1-2	TGTGCCAGCAGTTACTCGTACTTTTCTGGCTACACCTTC	CASSYSYFSGYTF
TRBV28	TRBD1	-	14	TRBJ1-6	TGTGCCAGCAGGCGGGACAGGGGGCTCTCACCCCTCCACTTT	CASRRDRGLSPLHF
TRBV28	TRBD2	-	16	TRBJ2-3	TGTGCCAGCAGTTTATTGGCGGGAGTCGAGACAGATACGCAGTATTTT	CASSLLAGVETDTQYF
TRBV4-1	TRBD1	-	17	TRBJ2-2	TGCGCCAGCAGCCAACCGGGACAGGCAAGGAGGGCCGGGGAGCTGTTTTTT	CASSQPGQARRAGELFF
TRBV9	TRBD1	-	16	TRBJ1-3	TGTGCCAGCAGCGTCTCGGGACAGGCTGATGGAAACACCATATATTTT	CASSVSGQADGNTIYF
TRBV10-3	TRBD2	-	14	TRBJ2-7	TGTGCCATCAGTACTAGCGGGACGGACTACGAGCAGTACTTC	CAISTSGTDYEQYF
TRBV19	-	once	15	TRBJ2-1	TGTGCCAGTAGTACCGCGGGGATACAGTACAATGAGCAGTTCTTC	CASSTAGIQYNEQFF
TRBV4-1	TRBD1	-	16	TRBJ1-2	TGCGCCAGCAGCCTCAGGCCCGGGACAGGGTACGATGCCTACACCTTC	CASSLRPGTGYDAYTF
TRBV9	-	-	13	TRBJ2-1	TGTGCCAGCAGCGTAGCCGTATTCAATGAGCAGTTCTTC	CASSVAVFNEQFF
TRBV18	TRBD1	-	14	TRBJ1-1	TGTGCCAGCTCACCTGACAGGGCCAACACTGAAGCTTTCTTT	CASSPDRANTEAFF
TRBV2	-	-	13	TRBJ2-1	TGTGCCAGCGGTGGAGGGCAGGTCAATGAGCAGTTCTTC	CASGGGQVNEQFF
TRBV5-4	TRBD2	-	16	TRBJ2-1	TGTGCCAGCAGCTTGGCAAGCGGGAGCTCCTACAATGAGCAGTTCTTC	CASSLASGSSYNEQFF
TRBV24-1	TRBD2	-	16	TRBJ2-3	TGTGCCACCAGTGACCCGGGGGGGACTAGCCCAGATACGCAGTATTTT	CATSDPGGTSPDTQYF
TRBV5-4	TRBD1	-	17	TRBJ2-2	TGTGCCAGCAGCCCCTCCCGGGACAGGGGACCCACCGGGGAGCTGTTTTTT	CASSPSRDRGPTGELFF
TRBV19	-	-	12	TRBJ1-5	TGTGCCAGTAGTATTAGCGGGCAGCCCCAGCATTTT	CASSISGQPQHF
TRBV5-1	-	once	14	TRBJ2-3	TGCGCCAGCAGGTTAGACCCGGGAGTGGATACGCAGTATTTT	CASRLDPGVDTQYF
TRBV3-1/TRBV3-2	TRBD2	-	16	TRBJ2-3	TGTGCCAGCAGCCAATCGGCAGCGGGGCTCACAGATACGCAGTATTTT	CASSQSAAGLTDTQYF
TRBV28	-	-	16	TRBJ2-7	TGTGCCAGCAGTTCAGGGGGGCAGGGCCTTTCCTACGAGCAGTACTTC	CASSSGGQGLSYEQYF
TRBV2	-	-	11	TRBJ2-7	TGTGCCAGCGCGGCGTCCTACGAGCAGTACTTC	CASAASYEQYF
TRBV19	TRBD1	-	14	TRBJ1-1	TGTGCCAGTAGCGACAGGGTACGTAACACTGAAGCTTTCTTT	CASSDRVRNTEAFF
TRBV27	TRBD2	-	15	TRBJ2-5	TGTGCCAGCAGTACTATAGCGGGAGGGCCAGAGACCCAGTACTTC	CASSTIAGGPETQYF
TRBV5-1	TRBD2	-	15	TRBJ2-3	TGCGCCAGCAGCTTGACTGGACTAGCTCCAGATACGCAGTATTTT	CASSLTGLAPDTQYF